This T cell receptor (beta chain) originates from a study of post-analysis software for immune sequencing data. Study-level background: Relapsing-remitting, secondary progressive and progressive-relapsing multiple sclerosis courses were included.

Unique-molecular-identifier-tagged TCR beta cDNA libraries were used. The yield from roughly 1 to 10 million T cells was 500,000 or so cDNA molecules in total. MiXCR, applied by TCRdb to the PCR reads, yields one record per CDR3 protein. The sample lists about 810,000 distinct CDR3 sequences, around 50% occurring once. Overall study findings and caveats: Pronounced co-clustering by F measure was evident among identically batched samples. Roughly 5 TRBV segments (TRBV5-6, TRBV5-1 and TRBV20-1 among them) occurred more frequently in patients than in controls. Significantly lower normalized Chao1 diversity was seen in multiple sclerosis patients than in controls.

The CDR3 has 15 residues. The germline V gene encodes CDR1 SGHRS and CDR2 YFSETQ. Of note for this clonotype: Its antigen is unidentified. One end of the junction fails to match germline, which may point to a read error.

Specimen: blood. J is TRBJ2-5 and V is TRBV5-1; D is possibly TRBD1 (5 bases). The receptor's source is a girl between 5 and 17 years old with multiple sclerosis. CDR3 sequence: CAGSLGQGYRETQYF. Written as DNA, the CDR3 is TGCGCCGGCAGCTTGGGCCAGGGTTATCGAGAGACCCAGTACTTC.